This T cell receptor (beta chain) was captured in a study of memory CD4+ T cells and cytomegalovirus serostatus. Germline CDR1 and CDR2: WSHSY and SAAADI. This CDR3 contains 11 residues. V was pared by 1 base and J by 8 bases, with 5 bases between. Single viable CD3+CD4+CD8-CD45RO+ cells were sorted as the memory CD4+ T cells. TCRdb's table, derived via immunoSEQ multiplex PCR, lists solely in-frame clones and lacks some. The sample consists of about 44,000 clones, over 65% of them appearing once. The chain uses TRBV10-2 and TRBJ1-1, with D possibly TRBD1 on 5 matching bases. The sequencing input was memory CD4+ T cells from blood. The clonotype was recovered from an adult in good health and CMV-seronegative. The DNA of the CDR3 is TGCGCCAGCAGTGAGTACAGGGAAGCTTTCTTT. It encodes CASSEYREAFF.